The subject of this entry is one TCR beta chain. The antigen remains unidentified. The source of the sample is a study of blood T cells in healthy people across ages. Study findings and constraints: As age increased, TCR beta diversity per million T cells fell in a roughly linear fashion. The diversity estimates, figures obtained from one million T cells, were considered underestimates.

V dropped 5 bases and J dropped 0; count of bases not matched to a gene: 8. This CDR3 contains 17 residues. Per the germline V gene, CDR1 is SQVTM and CDR2 is ANQGSEA. The use of a sample-barcoded 5' primer and a J-beta primer mix characterized a second PCR of roughly 6 to 11 cycles. Each CDR3 protein is one row after TCRdb ran MiXCR on the 5' RACE reads. This table holds over a million distinct CDR3 sequences, more than 40% found once. Per-sample yields of isolated PBMCs were at least 6 million. The TCR comes from an older woman in good health. This chain connects TRBV29-1 to TRBJ2-1; 12 positions match TRBD2. Sequencing was performed on blood. CDR3: CSVMALAGGSSYNEQFF. The DNA of the CDR3 is TGCAGCGTTATGGCACTAGCGGGAGGTAGCTCCTACAATGAGCAGTTCTTC.